Each of the 29 T cell receptor beta chains below was sequenced from the same sample in a study of blood T cell repertoires in COVID-19. This table comes from immunoSEQ multiplex PCR, and its TCRdb copy is limited to in-frame clones, with some not included. The sample has fewer than 200,000 clones, about nine tenths seen once. The sequenced sample consisted of PBMCs or T cells enriched from blood (not recorded which). Every receptor here comes from a woman aged 18-30 years who had recovered from COVID-19.

This clone was picked up a small number of times. The chain has TRBV5-8 and TRBJ1-1; 9 nucleotides match TRBD1. Germline V gene sequence: CDR1 SGHTS, CDR2 YDEGEE. J lost 5 bases, V lost 0 bases, and 5 bases had no gene match. The CDR3 runs to 15 residues. CDR3 nucleotide sequence: TGTGCCAGCAGCTTGGGTCGGACAGGGGTTACTGAAGCTTTCTTT. Translating gives CASSLGRTGVTEAFF.

The V gene is TRBV6-4, the J gene TRBJ2-7; possible D gene TRBD1, 5 bases. Trimming cost V 0 bases and J 5 bases, with 14 bases left between them. The CDR3 sequence is 15 residues long. CDR1 and CDR2 from the germline V gene are MRHNA and SNTAGT. CDR3 in DNA: TGTGCCAGCAGTGACTCCCCGACAGTTCTGCACGAGCAGTACTTC. Translation gives CASSDSPTVLHEQYF.

There are a few counts of this clone. This chain links TRBV6-4 with TRBJ2-3; TRBD2 aligns across 11 bases. This CDR3 is 17 amino acids long. Germline V gives CDR1 MRHNA, CDR2 SNTAGT. V shed 0 bases and J 4 bases; nucleotides not matched to a gene: 6. In nucleotides, the CDR3 is TGTGCCAGCAGTGACTCTGGGCTAGCGGGGGGTTCAGATACGCAGTATTTT. Protein sequence: CASSDSGLAGGSDTQYF.

The chain joins TRBV4-1 to TRBJ1-6; possibly TRBD1 for D (6 bases). The V and J ends lost 1 base and 6 bases respectively, with 22 bases between them. CDR3 length equals 19 residues. In germline, CDR1 is MGHRA, CDR2 YSYEKL. CDR3 loop: CASSQVRGVRGVRNSPLHF. CDR3 sequence (DNA): TGCGCCAGCAGCCAAGTGAGGGGGGTCCGGGGGGTGCGTAATTCACCCCTCCACTTT.

This clone was counted once. The chain uses TRBV7-8 and TRBJ2-3, with TRBD1 matching over 8 bases. V trimming: 3 bases; J trimming: 1 base; junction bases outside the gene matches: 3. This CDR3 spans 15 amino acids. Germline V gene data show CDR1 as SGHVS and CDR2 as FQNEAQ. CDR3 protein: CASSLDRVGTDTQYF. The CDR3 DNA is TGTGCCAGCAGCTTGGACAGGGTGGGCACAGATACGCAGTATTTT.

The J gene is TRBJ1-3, the V gene TRBV7-6; D is uncertain. Germline values: CDR1 SGHVS, CDR2 FNYEAQ. V lost 2 bases to trimming and J lost 3 bases, with 8 bases between them. This CDR3 is built from 14 residues. This CDR3 reads CASSLSGYGNTIYF. DNA of the CDR3: TGTGCCAGCAGCTTATCGGGTTATGGAAACACCATATATTTT.

The chain joins TRBV30 to TRBJ1-1; 9 positions match TRBD1. V trimming: 3 bases; J trimming: 0 bases; junction bases outside the gene matches: 11. The CDR3 is 17 residues long. The germline CDR1 and CDR2 sequences are GTSNPN and SVGIG (reference sequence). The CDR3 bases are TGTGCCTGGAGGTCGGACAGGGGCCCAAATATGAACACTGAAGCTTTCTTT. Translation gives CAWRSDRGPNMNTEAFF.

The chain couples TRBV6-6 to TRBJ2-1; D perhaps matches TRBD2 (5 bases). CDR3 size: 11 residues. V was clipped by 6 bases and J by 9 bases, with 9 bases between them. Looked up from germline, CDR1 is MNHNY and CDR2 is SVGAGI (reference sequence). CDR3 amino acids: CASSPGSEQFF. In DNA, the CDR3 is TGTGCCAGCAGCCCTGGGAGTGAGCAGTTCTTC.

The CDR3 protein is CASTGLTNEKLFF. The CDR3 nucleotides are TGTGCCAGCACAGGGCTCACTAATGAAAAACTGTTTTTT. The chain employs TRBV7-8 and TRBJ1-4; a possible D gene is TRBD1 (5 bases). Germline-derived CDR1 and CDR2 are SGHVS and FQNEAQ. V was clipped by 7 bases and J by 2 bases, with 8 bases between them. The CDR3 is 13 residues long.

The V and J genes are TRBV15 and TRBJ2-7; 15 bases are a match to TRBD2. V shed 3 bases, J shed 5 bases, and the junction held 11 bases outside the gene matches. The CDR3 is 18 amino acids. The germline V gene encodes CDR1 LNHNV and CDR2 YYDKDF (reference sequence). CDR3 bases: TGTGCCACCAGCAGGGGGGTGGGACTAGCGGGAGGAATCGACGAGCAGTACTTC. Translation gives CATSRGVGLAGGIDEQYF.

The chain carries TRBV3-1 (or the pseudogene TRBV3-2) and TRBJ2-3, with 8 bases lining up with TRBD2. In germline, CDR1 is LGHDT, CDR2 YNNKEL (reference sequence). The V gene end was trimmed by 4 bases and the J gene end by 4 bases; junction bases not matched to a gene: 7. CDR3 length: 15 residues. The CDR3 nucleotides are TGTGCCAGCAGCCCGAGCGGGAGAAGGGCAGATACGCAGTATTTT. Translating it yields CASSPSGRRADTQYF.

This clone was observed once. The chain joins TRBV5-1 to TRBJ2-1, with 9 bases lining up with TRBD2. The germline V gene has CDR1 SGHRS and CDR2 YFSETQ. Unmatched junction bases numbered 10, after V lost 0 bases and J lost 6 bases. This CDR3 region has 17 residues. This chain's CDR3 is CASSLEVRSGRGNEQFF. In nucleotides, the CDR3 is TGCGCCAGCAGCTTGGAGGTCCGTAGCGGGAGAGGCAATGAGCAGTTCTTC.

J is TRBJ2-3 and V is TRBV4-3; D tentatively fits TRBD1 or TRBD2 (10 bases each). Germline-derived CDR1 and CDR2 are LGHNA and YSLEER. Trimming removed 0 bases from V and 7 bases from J, with 32 bases in between. The CDR3 spans 21 residues. Here the CDR3 reads CASSQEGRDRGIAGGTYTQYF. Written as DNA, the CDR3 is TGCGCCAGCAGCCAAGAGGGAAGGGACAGGGGTATAGCGGGGGGCACCTATACGCAGTATTTT.

This rearrangement joins TRBV7-8 to TRBJ1-1, with 8 bases aligning to TRBD1. This CDR3 is 15 amino acids long. CDR1 and CDR2 (germline): SGHVS, FQNEAQ. The J segment lost 3 bases and the V segment lost 4 bases, leaving 7 bases of the junction unmatched. CDR3 loop: CASSSKDRVYTEAFF. The DNA for the CDR3 is TGTGCCAGCAGCTCTAAGGACAGGGTGTACACTGAAGCTTTCTTT.

This clone occurred once. This rearrangement joins TRBV30 to TRBJ2-7, with D uncertain. CDR3 length equals 11 residues. V was cut by 1 base and J by 6 bases, with 7 bases left in between. Germline V lookup: CDR1 GTSNPN, CDR2 SVGIG (reference sequence). The CDR3 region has the DNA TGTGCCTGGAGTGCAACTCGCGAGCAGTACTTC. Its translation: CAWSATREQYF.

The V gene is TRBV21-1, the J gene TRBJ2-7; TRBD2 reflects the table's D call only, with no check against the DNA. TRBV21-1 is flagged as a pseudogene. The CDR3 is made up of 17 amino acids. CDR3 in amino acids: CASSLPGSGTAADEQYF. In DNA, the CDR3 is TGTGCCAGCAGCCTACCGGGCAGCGGGACCGCCGCGGACGAGCAGTACTTC.

The rearrangement links TRBV7-8 to TRBJ2-2; weak D call: TRBD1 (6 bases). Germline-derived CDR1 and CDR2 are SGHVS and FQNEAQ. This CDR3 comprises 16 residues. Trimming stripped 0 bases from V and 1 base from J, with 9 bases between. In DNA, the CDR3 is TGTGCCAGCAGCTTAGCTTCGGGACAGAACACCGGGGAGCTGTTTTTT. It encodes CASSLASGQNTGELFF.

The V and J genes are TRBV7-2 and TRBJ2-7; tentative D call: TRBD2 (7 bases). The CDR3 has 15 amino acids. Trimming left V 1 base short and J 3 bases short, with 13 bases between. The germline gives CDR1 SGHTA, CDR2 FQGNSA. CDR3 in amino acids: CASSLDGGQFYEQYF. The CDR3 DNA sequence: TGTGCCAGCAGCTTAGACGGGGGGCAGTTCTACGAGCAGTACTTC.

CDR3 loop: CASRGSYGYTF. In nucleotides, the CDR3 is TGTGCCAGCAGAGGGAGCTATGGCTACACCTTC. The genes are TRBV25-1 and TRBJ1-2; D unresolved. CDR1 is MGHDK and CDR2 is SYGVNS in the germline V gene. The CDR3 covers 11 residues. V shed 6 bases and J shed 4 bases, with 6 bases lying between them.

J is TRBJ2-7 and V is TRBV9, with TRBD2 matching over 11 bases. V lost 0 bases and J lost 1; bases outside the gene matches: 6. Germline V gives CDR1 SGDLS, CDR2 YYNGEE. The CDR3 contains 17 residues. For the CDR3, the DNA is TGTGCCAGCAGCGTAGGGGTAGGGACTAGCGGTTCCTACGAGCAGTACTTC. It codes for CASSVGVGTSGSYEQYF.

This clone was detected once. V usage is TRBV9 and J usage is TRBJ2-4; TRBD2 matches 8 bases. V gave up 0 bases and J gave up 2 bases; unmatched junction bases: 10. Germline V gives CDR1 SGDLS, CDR2 YYNGEE. The CDR3 runs to 18 residues. CDR3 in DNA: TGTGCCAGCAGCGTAGAGGAGACGGGAGGGCCTTCCAAAAACATTCAGTACTTC. Encoded protein: CASSVEETGGPSKNIQYF.

The genes are TRBV5-1 and TRBJ2-1, with 12 nucleotides matching TRBD2. In germline, CDR1 is SGHRS, CDR2 YFSETQ. The CDR3 loop spans 15 amino acids. Germline trimming cut 6 bases from V and 5 bases from J; bases unmatched to any gene: 6. CDR3 nucleotide sequence: TGCGCCAGCAAAACCGGGACTAGCGGGCACAATGAGCAGTTCTTC. Protein: CASKTGTSGHNEQFF.

In the case of this clone: Mismatch with germline at one junction end may stem from a read error. The CDR3 loop reads CASRFPYYGYTF. The CDR3 DNA reads TGTGCCAGCCGTTTCCCGTACTATGGCTACACCTTC. The rearrangement joins TRBV28 to TRBJ1-2, with D hard to call. Per germline, CDR1 MDHEN and CDR2 SYDVKM. This CDR3 region has 12 residues.

This chain uses TRBV14 with TRBJ1-6; no firm D call. The germline V and J ends were trimmed by 4 bases and 9 bases, with 4 bases remaining between them. The CDR3 is 11 amino acids. Germline CDR1 is SGHDN and CDR2 is FVKESK. Here the CDR3 reads CASSLGSPLHF. CDR3 in DNA: TGTGCCAGCAGCCTCGGTTCACCCCTCCACTTT. Based on the CDR3 plus reference TRBV14 and TRBJ1-6, the full variable domain is EAGVTQFPSHSVIEKGQTVTLRCDPISGHDNLYWYRRVMGKEIKFLLHFVKESKQDESGMPNNRFLAERTGGTYSTLKVQPAELEDSGVYFCASSLGSPLHFGNGTRLTVT.

This clone was seen just once. This chain joins TRBV6-1 and TRBJ1-3, with a weak D call TRBD1 (6 bases). Germline V gene lookup returns CDR1 MNHNS and CDR2 SASEGT. V was cut by 4 bases and J by 0 bases, with 19 bases left in between. CDR3 length equals 18 residues. DNA for the CDR3: TGTGCCAGCAGTGTTTTGTTGTTTGGACAGAGCTCTGGAAACACCATATATTTT. It translates to CASSVLLFGQSSGNTIYF.

This chain links TRBV9 with TRBJ1-2, with D possibly matching TRBD1 (6 bases). CDR1 and CDR2 from the germline V gene are SGDLS and YYNGEE. The V and J ends lost 3 bases and 3 bases respectively, with 18 bases between them. The CDR3 has 16 residues. The CDR3 region has the DNA TGTGCCAGCAGCGACCCAATTAAGGGGGGGTACTATGGCTACACCTTC. Translation gives CASSDPIKGGYYGYTF.

In its sample, this clone was seen a few times. The CDR3 sequence is CASSDSGTSGSTEQFF. As DNA, the CDR3 is TGTGCCAGCAGTGACTCGGGAACTAGCGGGAGTACTGAGCAGTTCTTC. The rearrangement joins TRBV6-4 to TRBJ2-1, with TRBD2 matching 11 bases. The CDR3 is 16 residues long. Germline V gives CDR1 MRHNA, CDR2 SNTAGT. V lost 0 bases to trimming and J lost 9 bases; unmatched junction nucleotides: 7.

This clone was observed once. This sequence joins TRBV27 and TRBJ1-6; D not certain. The CDR3 runs to 16 residues. Trimming shortened V by 0 bases and J by 0 bases, and 6 bases separated the two germline ends. Germline CDR1 and CDR2: MNHEY and SMNVEV (reference sequence). CDR3 in DNA: TGTGCCAGCAGTTTATCGAGAGGCTCCTATAATTCACCCCTCCACTTT. Residues: CASSLSRGSYNSPLHF.

V and J are TRBV9 and TRBJ2-3; D possibly corresponds to TRBD2 (5 bases). Germline CDR1 reads SGDLS; CDR2 reads YYNGEE. V lost 1 base, J lost 6 bases, and 15 bases lay in between. This CDR3 contains 15 residues. This CDR3 is CASSVTGAGWDTQYF. DNA of the CDR3: TGTGCCAGCAGCGTAACTGGTGCGGGCTGGGATACGCAGTATTTT.